The 2 T cell receptor beta chains below were found in one sample sequenced in a study of naive and memory T cell subsets. An equimolar mix of two oligonucleotides served as the beta constant-region primer for TRBC1 and TRBC2. The ligated cDNA underwent four PCR rounds using SP2 and nested alpha and beta constant-region primers. TCRdb reanalysed the UMI-ligation and nested PCR reads using MiXCR and keeps one entry per CDR3 protein. This table holds just over 80,000 distinct CDR3 sequences, 9% found once. Sequencing used naive CD8+ T cells from blood. These TCRs come from a human donor in good health.

The chain recombines TRBV7-2 with TRBJ1-2; 9 nucleotides line up with TRBD1. Germline CDR1 SGHTA, CDR2 FQGNSA. V was clipped by 4 bases and J by 4 bases; unmatched bases: 7. The CDR3 consists of 15 residues. CDR3 region: CASSSPGQGFYGYTF. The CDR3 nucleotides read TGTGCCAGCAGCTCACCGGGACAGGGATTCTATGGCTACACCTTC.

This clonotype was recorded a few times. The chain has TRBV5-1 and TRBJ2-7; 9 bases map to TRBD1. After removal of 2 bases from V and 4 bases from J, the junction contained 4 bases not matched to a gene. From germline, CDR1 is SGHRS and CDR2 YFSETQ. This CDR3 is 14 amino acids long. For the CDR3, the DNA is TGCGCCAGCAGCTTCTCGGACAGGGGATACGAGCAGTACTTC. Amino acid sequence: CASSFSDRGYEQYF.